This entry lists 21 T cell receptor beta chains sequenced from one sample in a study of cytomegalovirus exposure and HLA in healthy donors. This PCR relied on a set of 60 Vbeta primers and 13 Jbeta primers. Generated by immunoSEQ multiplex PCR, the TCRdb table keeps only in-frame clones and is missing some. The sample includes over 130,000 clones, around 60% of them seen just once. The sample comprised PBMCs. Receptor source: a woman aged 55-69 years in good health and CMV-seropositive.

V and J are TRBV2 and TRBJ2-3; a weak D match, TRBD2 (6 bases). CDR3 length equals 15 residues. V lost 3 bases, J lost 0 bases, and 10 bases lay in between. Germline assignment: CDR1 SNHLY and CDR2 FYNNEI. The CDR3, as DNA: TGTGCCAGCAGTGATCTAGGGACTAGCACAGATACGCAGTATTTT. It specifies CASSDLGTSTDTQYF.

CDR3 in DNA: TGCGCCAGCATAACTAGCGGGAGTTACAATGAGCAGTTCTTC. It specifies CASITSGSYNEQFF. This sequence joins TRBV4-3 and TRBJ2-1, with TRBD2 matching over 11 bases. With V trimmed by 7 bases and J by 4 bases, 3 bases remained unmatched. Germline V gene lookup returns CDR1 LGHNA and CDR2 YSLEER. The CDR3 extends over 14 amino acids.

The sample holds one count of this clone. The chain carries TRBV4-3 and TRBJ2-1; TRBD2 agrees at 7 bases. The CDR3 spans 14 residues. V lost 0 bases, J lost 7 bases, and 3 bases stayed unmatched. Germline lookup yields CDR1 LGHNA and CDR2 YSLEER. CDR3 sequence: CASSQDGGENEQFF. CDR3 DNA sequence: TGCGCCAGCAGCCAAGATGGGGGGGAGAATGAGCAGTTCTTC.

This clone showed up just once. The J gene is TRBJ2-7, the V gene TRBV11-2; 11 bases map to TRBD1. The CDR3 consists of 18 residues. With V trimmed by 3 bases and J by 2 bases, 12 bases remained unmatched. In germline, CDR1 is SGHAT, CDR2 FQNNGV. The CDR3 is CASSFALRDRGSTYEQYF. The DNA for the CDR3 is TGTGCCAGCAGCTTTGCGCTAAGGGACAGGGGGTCAACCTACGAGCAGTACTTC.

The chain carries TRBV28 and TRBJ1-5, with 7 bases aligning to TRBD1. CDR1 MDHEN and CDR2 SYDVKM come from the germline V gene. This CDR3 is built from 16 residues. V dropped 5 bases and J dropped 6; count of bases not matched to a gene: 13. CDR3 bases: TGTGCCAGCAGTCCGATTGAGAACAGGGGTTTTCAGCCCCAGCATTTT. This gives the protein CASSPIENRGFQPQHF.

This clone is a singleton in its sample. The CDR3 coding sequence is TGTGCCAGCAGCTTAGGCGGAGACAACATTCAGTACTTC. Its translation: CASSLGGDNIQYF. The V call is TRBV7-3, the J call TRBJ2-4, with D uncertain. The CDR3 spans 13 residues. The ends were cut back, 2 bases at V and 7 bases at J, with 9 bases in the middle. CDR1 is SGHTA and CDR2 is FQGTGA in the germline V gene.

DNA of the CDR3: TGTGCCAGCAGCTCAGGACTAGCCACAGATACGCAGTATTTT. This encodes CASSSGLATDTQYF. This chain joins TRBV7-2 and TRBJ2-3, with 8 bases matching TRBD2. The CDR3 runs 14 residues. The germline V gene encodes CDR1 SGHTA and CDR2 FQGNSA. V lost 4 bases, J lost 2 bases, and 2 bases stayed unmatched.

This clone was picked up one time. This chain connects TRBV29-1 to TRBJ2-4; 7 nucleotides line up with TRBD2. After removal of 6 bases from V and 6 bases from J, the junction contained 5 bases not matched to a gene. Germline CDR1 is SQVTM and CDR2 is ANQGSEA. CDR3 length: 12 residues. Here the CDR3 reads CSVGGNGNIQYF. The DNA of the CDR3 is TGCAGCGTGGGGGGGAATGGAAACATTCAGTACTTC.

The V and J genes are TRBV30 and TRBJ2-1; 7 nucleotides align to TRBD2. The trim removed 4 bases at V and 4 bases at J, leaving 4 bases unmatched. Germline V gene sequence: CDR1 GTSNPN, CDR2 SVGIG (reference sequence). The CDR3 spans 13 residues. The CDR3 coding sequence is TGTGCCTGGACCGCGGGACTATACAATGAGCAGTTCTTC. This translates into CAWTAGLYNEQFF.

The chain has TRBV15 and TRBJ2-7; TRBD2 is a possible D gene (6 bases). This CDR3 comprises 13 residues. Germline V CDR1 and CDR2: LNHNV, YYDKDF (reference sequence). The V end lost 1 base, the J end lost 6 bases, and 10 bases lay between the germline ends. The CDR3 region is CATSRVSGSEQYF. DNA for the CDR3: TGTGCCACCAGCAGAGTCTCCGGGAGCGAGCAGTACTTC.

The chain joins TRBV14 to TRBJ1-1; 7 bases fit TRBD1. This CDR3 is 18 amino acids long. Germline V gene sequence: CDR1 SGHDN, CDR2 FVKESK. V was pared by 1 base and J by 5 bases, with 16 bases of the junction left unmatched. CDR3 DNA sequence: TGTGCCAGCAGCCAAGGGGGGACAGAGGCCCTCGATGTAACTGAAGCTTTCTTT. It yields the protein CASSQGGTEALDVTEAFF.

J is TRBJ1-2 and V is TRBV4-3; D remains ambiguous. The CDR3 is made up of 16 amino acids. With 1 base removed from V and 1 base from J, the gap between germline ends came to 13 bases. Germline CDR1 and CDR2: LGHNA and YSLEER. Here the CDR3 reads CASSQVLRGSNYGYTF. CDR3 nucleotides: TGCGCCAGCAGCCAAGTCCTTCGCGGCAGTAACTATGGCTACACCTTC.

The chain carries TRBV5-3 and TRBJ2-1, with 8 bases matching TRBD2. TRBV5-3 counts as an open reading frame of uncertain function. The CDR3 is made up of 18 amino acids. J was trimmed by 7 bases and V by 0 bases; bases with no gene match: 15. The CDR3 here is CARSLAGVVAGPGNEQFF. The CDR3 DNA follows: TGTGCCAGAAGCTTGGCCGGGGTAGTAGCGGGACCTGGTAATGAGCAGTTCTTC.

This chain links TRBV6-1 with TRBJ1-4; D is perhaps TRBD1 (6 bases). The CDR3 consists of 16 residues. V shed 3 bases and J shed 7 bases, with 18 bases lying between them. Germline CDR1 and CDR2: MNHNS and SASEGT. DNA for the CDR3: TGTGCCAGCAGTGAGAGGGGGAGGGGATGGGGTGAAAAACTGTTTTTT. Amino acid sequence: CASSERGRGWGEKLFF.

The V gene is TRBV5-1, the J gene TRBJ1-1; 7 positions match TRBD1. J was trimmed by 4 bases and V by 1 base; bases with no gene match: 10. The V gene's germline CDR1 is SGHRS and CDR2 YFSETQ. This CDR3 has 16 residues. For the CDR3, the DNA is TGCGCCAGCAGCTTGTCTACTCTAGGGGGCGTCACTGAAGCTTTCTTT. This encodes CASSLSTLGGVTEAFF.

This clone came up a few times. This chain uses TRBV7-6 with TRBJ1-2; 10 nucleotides align to TRBD1. Germline values: CDR1 SGHVS, CDR2 FNYEAQ. With 5 bases clipped from V and 7 bases from J, the junction kept 16 bases outside the gene matches. The CDR3 loop spans 17 amino acids. CDR3 in amino acids: CASSILSGGTGVSGYTF. The CDR3 bases are TGTGCCAGCAGCATCCTCTCCGGGGGGACAGGGGTGTCTGGCTACACCTTC.

V and J are TRBV7-2 and TRBJ1-5; possibly TRBD1 for D (6 bases). The CDR3 has 18 residues. The germline V gene encodes CDR1 SGHTA and CDR2 FQGNSA. Trimming removed 1 base at V and 2 bases at J, with 18 bases between. CDR3 DNA sequence: TGTGCCAGCAGCTTAGGTCATGGGGGGGGCTTTGGCAATCAGCCCCAGCATTTT. Encoded protein: CASSLGHGGGFGNQPQHF.

There are a few counts of this clone. The CDR3, as DNA: TGCGCCAGCAGTGAGCCCCGACTAGCGGGATCGTCAGATACGCAGTATTTT. Encoded protein: CASSEPRLAGSSDTQYF. The chain uses TRBV10-2 and TRBJ2-3; 11 bases are a match to TRBD2. Trimming removed 2 bases from V and 4 bases from J; junction bases left unmatched: 8. This CDR3 comprises 17 residues. Germline V lookup: CDR1 WSHSY, CDR2 SAAADI.

The chain is built from TRBV5-1 and TRBJ2-1; 14 bases are a match to TRBD2. Germline assignment: CDR1 SGHRS and CDR2 YFSETQ. The V segment lost 4 bases and the J segment 1 base; nucleotides outside the gene matches: 13. The CDR3 has 20 amino acids. As DNA, the CDR3 is TGCGCCAGCAGCCCGGATCCGGGACTAGCGGGAGAAGGGTCCTACAATGAGCAGTTCTTC. Translated: CASSPDPGLAGEGSYNEQFF.

This chain joins TRBV14 and TRBJ1-1; D is undetermined. V lost 0 bases and J lost 6, with 11 bases in between. The CDR3 length is 14 residues. Looked up from germline, CDR1 is SGHDN and CDR2 is FVKESK. CDR3 nucleotides: TGTGCCAGCAGCCAAGATGGGCATTGGGCTGAAGCTTTCTTT. Translation: CASSQDGHWAEAFF.

V and J are TRBV5-4 and TRBJ1-2; D call uncertain. Germline CDR1 and CDR2: SGHNT and YYREEE (reference sequence). V was pared by 1 base and J by 8 bases, with 15 bases between. CDR3 length: 14 amino acids. The DNA for the CDR3 is TGTGCCAGCAGCTTGAGGTCTGGTACAGACGGCTACACCTTC. Translation gives CASSLRSGTDGYTF. Complete variable domain (other parts from reference TRBV5-4 and TRBJ1-2): ETGVTQSPTHLIKTRGQQVTLRCSSQSGHNTVSWYQQALGQGPQFIFQYYREEENGRGNFPPRFSGLQFPNYSSELNVNALELDDSALYLCASSLRSGTDGYTFGSGTRLTVV.